This T cell receptor beta chain was documented in a study of cytomegalovirus exposure and HLA in healthy donors. Study overall: It was reported in a later analysis that the same platform had been used for the 120 or so validation repertoires as for the 666 first-cohort repertoires. Findings of the study overall: Testing in vitro showed a few CMV-associated chains specific for CMV antigens.

Clones were read by immunoSEQ multiplex PCR, and TCRdb kept only the in-frame ones, dropping some. Of 95,000 to 150,000 clones in the sample, roughly 95% are singletons; the top ten hold 1.5% to 2%. The roughly 120-subject validation cohort, separate from the roughly 670-subject first cohort, included the donors. V lost 3 bases to trimming and J lost 0 bases, with 10 bases between them. The length of the CDR3 is 14 residues. CDR1 and CDR2 (germline): SGDLS, YYNGEE. This clone was counted once. The antigen is undetermined. The receptor's source is a man between 18 and 35 years old in good health and CMV-seronegative. V and J are TRBV9 and TRBJ2-7; perhaps TRBD1 as D (5 bases). Sequencing used PBMCs. The CDR3 DNA reads as TGTGCCAGCAGCGCATCGGACACCTCCTACGAGCAGTACTTC. Translation: CASSASDTSYEQYF.